Following are 10 T cell receptor beta chains from one sample sequenced in a study of post-analysis software for immune sequencing data. cDNA libraries for TCR beta contained unique molecular identifiers. TCRdb called the PCR reads again in MiXCR, with one record for every CDR3 protein. The sample shows around 400,000 distinct CDR3 sequences, approximately 38% of them seen only once. Study-wide points: Patients carried roughly five TRBV segments more frequently than controls did, and TRBV5-6, TRBV5-1 and TRBV20-1 were among them.

Their recognized antigens are unknown. The source material was blood. The source of these receptors is a girl aged 2-9 years with multiple sclerosis.

This clonotype has only a few counts. V usage is TRBV15 and J usage is TRBJ2-6; possible D gene TRBD1, 6 bases. Germline V gene data show CDR1 as LNHNV and CDR2 as YYDKDF (reference sequence). This CDR3 comprises 16 residues. Between the trimmed V and J ends, which lost 5 bases and 4 bases, there was a span of 15 bases. The CDR3 sequence is CATSPKGGSGANVLTF. The CDR3 nucleotides read TGTGCCACCAGCCCAAAAGGGGGTTCAGGGGCCAACGTCCTGACTTTC.

The V and J genes are TRBV29-1 and TRBJ2-1, with a weak D call TRBD2 (5 bases). Germline CDR1 SQVTM, CDR2 ANQGSEA. This CDR3 has 12 amino acids. Trimming shortened V by 8 bases and J by 1 base, and 9 bases separated the two germline ends. CDR3 sequence: CSFRLSYNEQFF. CDR3 in DNA: TGCAGCTTCCGACTATCCTACAATGAGCAGTTCTTC.

Many counts were recorded for this clonotype. The V gene is TRBV10-3, the J gene TRBJ1-2; TRBD1 aligns across 8 bases. The CDR3 totals 14 residues. Trimming at V came to 3 bases and at J to 2 bases, leaving 2 bases not matched to a gene. Germline CDR1 ENHRY, CDR2 SYGVKD. DNA for the CDR3: TGTGCCATCAGTGACAGGGACAGGAACTATGGCTACACCTTC. This encodes CAISDRDRNYGYTF.

In this sample, this clonotype turned up a few times. The junction does not match germline at one end; this may be a read error. The chain uses TRBV6-5 and TRBJ2-5; D not resolved. The CDR3 runs to 16 residues. CDR1 and CDR2 from the germline V gene are MNHEY and SVGAGI. CDR3 coding DNA: TGTGCCAGCAGTTACTCGATATCGGCCAGTACAGAGGCCCAGTACTTC. This gives the protein CASSYSISASTEAQYF.

V gene TRBV20-1 combines with J gene TRBJ1-4; tentative D call: TRBD1 (5 bases). Trimming removed 3 bases from V and 8 bases from J, with 13 bases in between. Germline loops: CDR1 DFQATT, CDR2 SNEGSKA (reference sequence). This CDR3 comprises 13 residues. The CDR3 spells CSARSAGGEKLFF. The CDR3 nucleotides are TGCAGTGCTAGGTCCGCCGGGGGAGAAAAACTGTTTTTT.

The chain combines TRBV12-3 or TRBV12-4 with TRBJ2-7; D is unclear. The V end lost 5 bases, the J end lost 2 bases, and 13 bases lay between the germline ends. The CDR3 totals 14 residues. As DNA, the CDR3 is TGTGCCAGCAGTCAGCCCGAAAACGCCTACGAGCAGTACTTC. It yields the protein CASSQPENAYEQYF.

V gene TRBV27 combines with J gene TRBJ1-4; possibly TRBD1 for D (5 bases). In germline, CDR1 is MNHEY, CDR2 SMNVEV (reference sequence). V lost 5 bases to trimming and J lost 4 bases, with 23 bases between them. This CDR3 has 18 amino acids. CDR3 protein: CASSRIARDYSRNEKLFF. The CDR3 DNA sequence: TGTGCCAGCAGTAGAATCGCGCGGGACTACTCGCGTAATGAAAAACTGTTTTTT.

This clonotype occurred many times. The chain is built from TRBV29-1 and TRBJ2-3; D is possibly TRBD1 (6 bases). The germline CDR1 and CDR2 sequences are SQVTM and ANQGSEA. The CDR3 sequence is 15 residues long. Trimming shortened V by 5 bases and J by 0 bases, and 15 bases separated the two germline ends. CDR3 residues: CSVTPTGISTDTQYF. The CDR3 bases are TGCAGCGTTACCCCCACAGGGATTAGCACAGATACGCAGTATTTT.

This clonotype came up a few times. This chain's CDR3 is CASSLAGGANIQYF. In nucleotides, the CDR3 is TGTGCCAGCAGTTTGGCTGGCGGGGCGAACATTCAGTACTTC. The V call is TRBV12-3 or TRBV12-4, the J call TRBJ2-4; tentatively, D is TRBD2 (6 bases). Trimming removed 3 bases from V and 7 bases from J, with 13 bases in between. The CDR3 is 14 residues long.

In its sample, this clonotype was seen a few times. V is TRBV5-6 and J is TRBJ2-7; 7 nucleotides align to TRBD1. The CDR3 contains 14 residues. J lost 3 bases, V lost 1 base, and 4 bases had no gene match. Germline CDR1 SGHDT, CDR2 YYEEEE. The CDR3 bases are TGTGCCAGCAGCTTGACAGGGGATGACTACGAGCAGTACTTC. Translated, it gives CASSLTGDDYEQYF.